The 23 T cell receptor beta chains below were found in one sample sequenced in a study of regulatory T cells in long-lasting Graves disease. Construction of TCR beta libraries relied on iRepertoire HTBI primers and on Arm-PCR targeting CDR3 regions. Via MiXCR, TCRdb re-called the multiplex PCR reads, giving one row per CDR3 protein. The data hold about 500,000 distinct CDR3 sequences, with 9.5% to 15% observed a single time. Time point defined: newly diagnosed GD, antithyroid drugs for less than 3 months. Construction of the TCR library relied on RNA isolated from PBMCs. This same sample was also part of a study on T cells in Graves' hyperthyroidism and ophthalmopathy.

The sample consisted of peripheral blood mononuclear cells (PBMCs), taken at new diagnosis, from a patient treated with antithyroid drugs. The receptors shown here come from a woman in her thirties with Graves disease.

V and J are TRBV15 and TRBJ1-2; 9 bases line up with TRBD1. This CDR3 has 15 amino acids. CDR1 is LNHNV and CDR2 is YYDKDF in the germline V gene (reference sequence). The junction had 6 bases not matched to a gene; V was cut back by 3 bases and J by 4 bases. CDR3 region: CATSSVIQGAYGYTF. DNA for the CDR3: TGTGCCACCAGCAGCGTCATACAGGGGGCCTATGGCTACACCTTC.

The sample holds many counts of this clonotype. V usage is TRBV11-2 and J usage is TRBJ2-7; the match to TRBD1 covers 8 bases. The CDR3 has 15 residues. Trimming cost V 6 bases and J 2 bases; bases outside gene matches: 9. CDR1 is SGHAT, CDR2 FQNNGV, per germline. CDR3 in DNA: TGTGCCAGCAGTCGGACAGGGTCGGGCCCCTACGAGCAGTACTTC. Translated, it gives CASSRTGSGPYEQYF.

This chain links TRBV7-2 with TRBJ2-7; TRBD2 matches at 7 bases. The CDR3 has 16 amino acids. Germline CDR1 reads SGHTA; CDR2 reads FQGNSA. V trimming: 5 bases; J trimming: 0 bases; junction bases outside the gene matches: 10. DNA for the CDR3: TGTGCCAGCAGCCCCTTCCCGCGGGGGAGCTCCTACGAGCAGTACTTC. Protein product: CASSPFPRGSSYEQYF.

This clonotype was recorded many times. This chain connects TRBV7-2 to TRBJ2-1; 9 bases are shared with TRBD2. Trimming removed 3 bases from V and 9 bases from J; junction bases left unmatched: 9. The CDR3 is 15 amino acids. Looked up from germline, CDR1 is SGHTA and CDR2 is FQGNSA. The DNA for the CDR3 is TGTGCCAGCAGCTTGGCCGGACTAGCGTTGAGTGAGCAGTTCTTC. Translation gives CASSLAGLALSEQFF.

A few counts support this clonotype. This chain connects TRBV6-1 to TRBJ2-2; D perhaps matches TRBD2 (5 bases). Germline CDR1 MNHNS, CDR2 SASEGT. The ends were cut back, 7 bases at V and 6 bases at J, with 24 bases in the middle. This CDR3 has 17 amino acids. CDR3 bases: TGTGCCAGCAACCGTCGAGACTATCTTAAAGATTCCGGGGAGCTGTTTTTT. Its protein is CASNRRDYLKDSGELFF.

Details on this clonotype: This could be a read error, since a much larger clone is one nucleotide away. The genes are TRBV10-3 and TRBJ1-2; no clear D. This CDR3 comprises 15 residues. Germline V gene lookup returns CDR1 ENHRY and CDR2 SYGVKD. Here the CDR3 DNA reads TGTGCCATCAATGAGTCCGCAGCCGCATACTATGGCTACACCTTC. Translated, it gives CAINESAAAYYGYTF.

Regarding this clonotype: One base away lies a much larger clone, so this may be a sequencing read error. The rearrangement links TRBV12-3 or TRBV12-4 to TRBJ2-7; no clear D. CDR3 length: 12 amino acids. Trimming left V 3 bases short and J 6 bases short, with 9 bases between. The CDR3 bases are TGTGCCAGCAGTTTCTCGCTCACCGAGCAGTACTTC. Encoded protein: CASSFSLTEQYF.

J is TRBJ2-1 and V is TRBV9, with D perhaps being TRBD1 or TRBD2 (6 bases each). CDR3 length equals 17 residues. V gave up 2 bases and J gave up 2 bases, with 17 bases separating them. Germline assignment: CDR1 SGDLS and CDR2 YYNGEE. In DNA form, the CDR3 reads TGTGCCAGCAGCGTCCTCCCCCACAGGGAGGCCTACAATGAGCAGTTCTTC. Amino acids: CASSVLPHREAYNEQFF.

This clonotype came up once. Just one base apart from a much larger clone, this may be a read error. CDR3 bases: TGTGCCATCAGGAAGGACCCTAACTATGGCTACGCCTTC. Amino acids: CAIRKDPNYGYAF. The chain has TRBV10-3 and TRBJ1-2; no reliable D call. The CDR3 totals 13 residues. Germline V gives CDR1 ENHRY, CDR2 SYGVKD.

In its sample, this clonotype was seen many times. The chain combines TRBV29-1 with TRBJ2-1, with no clear D. The CDR3 consists of 13 residues. The germline V gene encodes CDR1 SQVTM and CDR2 ANQGSEA. Trimming pared 8 bases from V and 7 bases from J, leaving 18 bases between. The CDR3 DNA sequence: TGCAGCCCTCGGTTGGTCACGGAGAATGAGCAGTTCTTC. Its protein product is CSPRLVTENEQFF.

This clonotype showed up many times. The rearrangement links TRBV2 to TRBJ1-5; D might be TRBD1 (6 bases). Trimming took off 10 bases at V and 0 bases at J, with 16 bases between the two ends. Germline loops: CDR1 SNHLY, CDR2 FYNNEI. The CDR3 runs 15 residues. CDR3 DNA: TGTGCCACCTCCCGGACAGCGAATAGCAATCAGCCCCAGCATTTT. Translation: CATSRTANSNQPQHF.

This clonotype was seen many times. V and J are TRBV2 and TRBJ2-7, with D possibly being TRBD1 (6 bases). The V end was cut by 9 bases, the J end by 4 bases, with 10 bases between. The CDR3 totals 11 residues. Germline loops: CDR1 SNHLY, CDR2 FYNNEI. The CDR3 DNA reads TGTGCCAGTAAACAGGGTTACGAGCAGTACTTC. This sequence encodes CASKQGYEQYF.

This clonotype was detected ten times or more. The germline gene is not matched at one end of the junction; a read error may be the cause. This chain uses TRBV5-1 with TRBJ2-1; maybe TRBD2 (6 bases). The germline gives CDR1 SGHRS, CDR2 YFSETQ. This CDR3 is built from 13 residues. This CDR3 reads CASSLEGANEQFF. CDR3 sequence (DNA): TGTGCCAGCAGCTTGGAGGGTGCCAATGAGCAGTTCTTC.

In this sample, this clonotype turned up a few times. This chain joins TRBV2 and TRBJ2-1; 8 nucleotides line up with TRBD2. Looked up from germline, CDR1 is SNHLY and CDR2 is FYNNEI. V was pared by 6 bases and J by 2 bases, with 6 bases of the junction left unmatched. CDR3 length: 15 amino acids. The CDR3 is CASSDTGGAYNEQFF. CDR3 nucleotide sequence: TGTGCCAGCAGCGACACGGGGGGGGCCTACAATGAGCAGTTCTTC.

This clonotype has ten or more counts. V is TRBV6-1 and J is TRBJ1-6; D is possibly TRBD1 (5 bases). Germline loops: CDR1 MNHNS, CDR2 SASEGT. V was trimmed by 5 bases and J by 9 bases, leaving 23 bases between them. The CDR3 spans 17 residues. The CDR3 sequence is CASSLRPSGRGISPLHF. The CDR3, as DNA: TGTGCCAGCAGTCTGCGGCCCTCAGGGCGGGGAATTTCACCCCTCCACTTT.

This clonotype came up many times. The CDR3 loop is CSAPLWREGTDTQYF. The CDR3 region has the DNA TGCAGTGCCCCCCTTTGGCGGGAGGGGACAGATACGCAGTATTTT. The chain uses TRBV20-1 and TRBJ2-3; 9 nucleotides match TRBD2. The ends lost 6 bases at V and 3 bases at J; junction bases unmatched: 10. Germline V gene lookup returns CDR1 DFQATT and CDR2 SNEGSKA (reference sequence). This CDR3 region has 15 residues.

Many counts were recorded for this clonotype. The chain joins TRBV6-5 to TRBJ2-5, with D unresolved. Trimming stripped 4 bases from V and 5 bases from J, with 11 bases between. Germline V gene lookup returns CDR1 MNHEY and CDR2 SVGAGI. The CDR3 runs 13 residues. CDR3 coding DNA: TGTGCCAGCAGTTCCGACTTAGGGGAGACCCAGTACTTC. This gives the protein CASSSDLGETQYF.

The chain combines TRBV9 with TRBJ2-3; 8 nucleotides align to TRBD1. V lost 0 bases and J lost 5; bases outside the gene matches: 8. Germline CDR1 and CDR2: SGDLS and YYNGEE. CDR3 length: 16 amino acids. The CDR3 is CASSVARQGRIDTQYF. CDR3 bases: TGTGCCAGCAGCGTAGCTCGACAGGGGAGAATAGATACGCAGTATTTT.

This clonotype occurred many times. J is TRBJ1-1 and V is TRBV7-9; D gene ambiguous. Germline lookup yields CDR1 SEHNR and CDR2 FQNEAQ (reference sequence). The CDR3 loop spans 16 amino acids. V dropped 3 bases and J dropped 0 bases, with 14 bases sitting between them. The CDR3 region is CASSFKGTGMNTEAFF. The CDR3 DNA follows: TGTGCCAGCAGCTTTAAGGGAACGGGAATGAACACTGAAGCTTTCTTT.

The sample holds many counts of this clonotype. The J gene is TRBJ2-1, the V gene TRBV29-1; possibly TRBD1 for D (5 bases). Per the germline V gene, CDR1 is SQVTM and CDR2 is ANQGSEA. This CDR3 region has 14 residues. V shed 6 bases and J shed 2 bases, with 14 bases lying between them. The CDR3 loop is CSVGFGATYNEQFF. The DNA of the CDR3 is TGCAGCGTCGGGTTTGGGGCTACCTACAATGAGCAGTTCTTC.

This clonotype was counted ten times or more. The chain links TRBV28 to TRBJ2-7, with D hard to call. Per germline, CDR1 MDHEN and CDR2 SYDVKM. The ends were cut back, 1 base at V and 5 bases at J, with 6 bases in the middle. The CDR3 extends over 12 amino acids. CDR3 in amino acids: CASSLSGHEQYF. The CDR3 DNA reads TGTGCCAGCAGTTTATCCGGGCACGAGCAGTACTTC.

This clonotype was picked up a small number of times. The chain links TRBV12-3 or TRBV12-4 to TRBJ2-3; no reliable D call. There are 15 residues in the CDR3. V lost 6 bases and J 4 bases, leaving 17 bases between the germline ends. CDR3: CASSLYLERADTQYF. The CDR3 DNA reads TGTGCCAGCAGCCTTTATTTGGAAAGGGCAGATACGCAGTATTTT.

This clonotype was seen ten or more times. The chain carries TRBV12-3 or TRBV12-4 and TRBJ1-6; D call uncertain. Trimming pared 6 bases from V and 7 bases from J, leaving 16 bases between. This CDR3 region has 15 residues. The CDR3 loop reads CASSLTTAYNSPLHF. In DNA form, the CDR3 reads TGTGCCAGCAGCCTCACGACCGCGTACAATTCACCCCTCCACTTT.